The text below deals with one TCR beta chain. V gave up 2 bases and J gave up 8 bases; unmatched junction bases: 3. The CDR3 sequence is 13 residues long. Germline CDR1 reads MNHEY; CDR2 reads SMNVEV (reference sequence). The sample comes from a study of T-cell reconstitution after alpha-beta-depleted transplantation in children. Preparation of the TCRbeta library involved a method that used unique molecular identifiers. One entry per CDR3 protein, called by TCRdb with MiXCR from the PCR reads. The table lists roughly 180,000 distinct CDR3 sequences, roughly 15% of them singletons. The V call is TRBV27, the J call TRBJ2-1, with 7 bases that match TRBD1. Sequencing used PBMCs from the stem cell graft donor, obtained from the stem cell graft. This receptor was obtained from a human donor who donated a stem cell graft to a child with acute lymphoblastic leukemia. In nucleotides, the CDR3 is TGTGCCAGCAGTTTAAGTGACAGGGATGAGCAGTTCTTC. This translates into CASSLSDRDEQFF.